This T cell receptor beta chain came from a study of T cell responses to AZD1222 COVID-19 vaccine. Study-level findings and limits: All repertoire sampling was performed exclusively after the peak T cell response. Just a handful of AZD1222 recipients tested seropositive at baseline. The span of vaccine-associated CD4 TCRs extended across spike, with dominance at 160-218 and 743-854.

Measured with immunoSEQ multiplex PCR; TCRdb has only the in-frame clones, and not every one. The sample lists 200,000 or so clones; around 94% were seen once. Regarding this clone: Its antigen remains unidentified.

This CDR3 is 17 amino acids long. Germline CDR1 and CDR2: SGHRS and YFSETQ. The V and J ends lost 3 bases and 3 bases, in that order; junction bases with no gene match: 4. The rearrangement joins TRBV5-1 to TRBJ2-3; 16 nucleotides align to TRBD2. This sample comprised peripheral blood, obtained on day 0 of AZD1222 vaccination. The source of this sequence is an adult in good health. Here the CDR3 DNA reads TGCGCCAGCAGCTCGGGGACTAGCGGGAGGGGAACAGATACGCAGTATTTT. Translation: CASSSGTSGRGTDTQYF.